Reported below is one TCR beta chain. Sequencing was performed with immunoSEQ multiplex PCR; in TCRdb, only in-frame clones are kept and a portion is missing. The sample gives about 150,000 clones, around 86% of which show up once; under 4.5% is in the top ten. This sample is part of a study of blood T cell repertoires in COVID-19. In germline, CDR1 is SGHAT, CDR2 FQNNGV. CDR3 length: 15 amino acids. With 1 base clipped from V and 0 bases from J, the junction kept 2 bases outside the gene matches. Sequenced sample: PBMCs or T cells enriched from blood (not recorded which). This chain uses TRBV11-2 with TRBJ2-7; 8 bases are shared with TRBD2. This receptor was identified in a man in his forties or fifties who had recovered from COVID-19. The CDR3 DNA reads as TGTGCCAGCAGCTTAGGGCGGGGGGCCTCCTACGAGCAGTACGTC. This gives the protein CASSLGRGASYEQYV.